By sample share, the clone carrying this TCR beta chain is medium-sized. The library was designed around alpha chains, so this beta chain is a stray read whose abundance carries little weight. These data originate in a study of spatial heterogeneity in lung cancer. Study in general: The study consistently detected more beta-chain than alpha-chain sequences. The average count in raw reads for each unique TCR and UMI combination exceeded 9.5 appearances.

Time point: sample taken at primary tumor resection. No cell sorting; template was whole RNA from tumor, lung tissue or PBMC. The donors comprised around 76 untreated early-stage non-small cell lung cancer patients. Each TCR cDNA molecule carried a unique molecular identifier. TCRdb independently ran MiXCR on the 5' RACE reads; one entry per CDR3 protein. The sample has a few thousand distinct CDR3 sequences; 15% to 20% are singletons. Trimming shortened V by 1 base and J by 2 bases, and 8 bases separated the two germline ends. The CDR3 covers 14 residues. From germline, CDR1 is SGHAT and CDR2 FQNNGV. The sample was normal lung tissue next to the tumor, taken at surgery. This sequence joins TRBV11-2 and TRBJ2-5, with D uncertain. This TCR derives from a male donor with early-stage non-small cell lung cancer. The CDR3 is CASSLGGGQETQYF. The CDR3 bases are TGTGCCAGCAGCTTAGGCGGTGGGCAAGAGACCCAGTACTTC. Full variable domain (outside the CDR3, taken from reference TRBV11-2 and TRBJ2-5): EAGVAQSPRYKIIEKRQSVAFWCNPISGHATLYWYQQILGQGPKLLIQFQNNGVVDDSQLPKDRFSAERLKGVDSTLKIQPAKLEDSAVYLCASSLGGGQETQYFGPGTRLLVL.